This TCR beta chain was captured in a study of PD-L1 blockade in urothelial cancer. The assay was immunoSEQ multiplex PCR, and TCRdb's table has in-frame clones only and misses some. This table holds 85,000 to 100,000 clones, around nine tenths found once. General observations from the study: Prediction of better survival came from below-median pretreatment blood TCR clonality. When measured at 3 weeks, tumor-associated blood clones expanded more in durable-benefit patients.

Indicated time point: pretreatment peripheral blood. For this clone: Antigen: not known.

Deletions cut 0 bases from V and 0 bases from J, with 9 bases between. The germline V gene has CDR1 SGHRS and CDR2 YFSETQ. This CDR3 comprises 15 residues. The source was PBMCs, collected around atezolizumab (anti-PD-L1) treatment. The J gene is TRBJ1-1, the V gene TRBV5-1, with D tentatively TRBD1 (6 bases). The clonotype comes from a man aged 60-69 years with urothelial cancer. Written as DNA, the CDR3 is TGCGCCAGCAGCTTGGAGTACAGGGTGAACACTGAAGCTTTCTTT. This codes for CASSLEYRVNTEAFF.